Detailed here is one TCR beta chain. Its antigen is not known. TCRdb itself ran the 5' RACE reads through MiXCR, one entry per CDR3 protein. Of hundreds of thousands of distinct CDR3 sequences in the sample, 20% to 25% were seen once. These data come from a study of CD8 T cells in ankylosing spondylitis. Study findings and constraints: Clones linked to disease were reported to show significant enrichment in matched ankylosing spondylitis synovial fluid.

There are 17 residues in the CDR3. Germline lookup yields CDR1 MGHDK and CDR2 SYGVNS. Trimming took 6 bases from V and 3 from J; bases not matched to a gene: 15. Input material: blood, either unsorted or a sorted T cell fraction (not recorded which). V usage is TRBV25-1 and J usage is TRBJ2-7, with 9 positions matching TRBD2. The receptor's source is a male donor with ankylosing spondylitis or in good health (not recorded which). DNA of the CDR3: TGTGCCAGCAGCGGATACCCCTTTGCGGGGGGGATCTACGAGCAGTACTTC. Amino acid sequence: CASSGYPFAGGIYEQYF.